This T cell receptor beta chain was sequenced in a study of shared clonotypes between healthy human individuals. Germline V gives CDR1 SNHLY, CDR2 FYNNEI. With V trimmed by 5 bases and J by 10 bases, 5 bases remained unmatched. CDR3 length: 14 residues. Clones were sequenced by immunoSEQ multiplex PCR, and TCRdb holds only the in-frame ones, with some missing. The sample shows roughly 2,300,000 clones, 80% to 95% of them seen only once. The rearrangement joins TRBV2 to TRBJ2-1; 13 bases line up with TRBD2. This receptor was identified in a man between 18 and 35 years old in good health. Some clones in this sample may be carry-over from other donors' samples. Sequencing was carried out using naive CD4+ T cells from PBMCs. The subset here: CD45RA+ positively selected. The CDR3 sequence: CASSRLAGGNEQFF. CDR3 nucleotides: TGTGCCAGCAGTAGACTAGCGGGAGGAAACGAGCAGTTCTTC.